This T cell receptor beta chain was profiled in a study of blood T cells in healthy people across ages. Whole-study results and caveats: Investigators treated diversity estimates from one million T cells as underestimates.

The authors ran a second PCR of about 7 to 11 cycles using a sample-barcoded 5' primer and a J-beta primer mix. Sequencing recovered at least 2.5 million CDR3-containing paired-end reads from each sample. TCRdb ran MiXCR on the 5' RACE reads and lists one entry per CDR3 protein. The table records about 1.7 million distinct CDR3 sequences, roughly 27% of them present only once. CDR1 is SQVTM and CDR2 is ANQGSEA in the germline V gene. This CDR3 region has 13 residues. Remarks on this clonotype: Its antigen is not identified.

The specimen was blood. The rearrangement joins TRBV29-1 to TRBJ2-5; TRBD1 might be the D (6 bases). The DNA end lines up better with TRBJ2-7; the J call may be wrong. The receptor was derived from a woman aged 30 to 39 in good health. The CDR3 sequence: CSVVDRQSSEQYF. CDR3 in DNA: TGCAGCGTGGTGGACAGACAGTCCAGCGAGCAGTACTTC.